The clone carrying this T cell receptor (beta chain) was recorded a few times. What it binds is unknown. In TCRdb, the 5' RACE reads were re-called with MiXCR into one record per CDR3 protein. Of 300,000 to 400,000 distinct CDR3 sequences listed, 9% to 15% are singletons. The CDR3 spans 11 residues. The germline gives CDR1 SQVTM, CDR2 ANQGSEA. Trimming left V 4 bases short and J 1 base short, with 5 bases between. This record belongs to a study of identical twins. Study results and limitations: Models underpredicted monozygotic twin sharing of out-of-frame TCR alpha.

These same data were also listed under a study on yellow fever vaccine responses in identical twins. That report adds: Vaccine T cell responses of twins reportedly seemed partly convergent and partly personalized.

The sequencing input was CD8+ T cells sorted from blood. This sequence joins TRBV29-1 and TRBJ2-7; no clear D gene. The TCR originated in a woman between 18 and 29 years old in good health. The CDR3 region has the DNA TGCAGCGTTGCCTTTTCCTACGAGCAGTACTTC. Translating it yields CSVAFSYEQYF.